Shown below are 10 T cell receptor beta chains from a single sample sequenced in a study of T cell responses to AZD1222 COVID-19 vaccine. TCRdb's copy holds only in-frame clones and misses some; the assay was immunoSEQ multiplex PCR. Of 140,000 to 150,000 clones listed, about 91% were seen once; the top ten hold around 15%. The sample was peripheral blood, taken on day 0 of AZD1222 vaccination. The receptors originated from an adult in good health.

This CDR3 is CASSLPNNEKLFF. The CDR3 nucleotides are TGTGCCAGCAGCTTACCGAATAATGAAAAACTGTTTTTT. The chain links TRBV7-2 to TRBJ1-4; D not certain. The CDR3 is 13 amino acids. V gave up 2 bases and J gave up 4 bases, with 5 bases separating them. CDR1 is SGHTA, CDR2 FQGNSA, per germline.

The chain carries TRBV11-2 and TRBJ2-2; the D is unclear. V lost 3 bases and J lost 1, with 6 bases in between. The length of the CDR3 is 14 residues. Germline CDR1 and CDR2: SGHAT and FQNNGV. The CDR3 sequence is CASSFSQNTGELFF. In nucleotides, the CDR3 is TGTGCCAGCAGCTTTTCCCAGAACACCGGGGAGCTGTTTTTT.

This chain connects TRBV6-5 to TRBJ2-7, with 7 positions matching TRBD1. There are 13 residues in the CDR3. J was trimmed by 3 bases and V by 6 bases; bases with no gene match: 5. The germline V gene has CDR1 MNHEY and CDR2 SVGAGI. This chain's CDR3 is CASSGAGGYEQYF. The CDR3 DNA follows: TGTGCCAGCAGCGGAGCAGGGGGCTACGAGCAGTACTTC.

V usage is TRBV4-1 and J usage is TRBJ2-3, with 8 bases fitting TRBD2. From germline, CDR1 is MGHRA and CDR2 YSYEKL. Trimming at V came to 3 bases and at J to 2 bases, leaving 4 bases not matched to a gene. The CDR3 consists of 15 residues. The CDR3 spells CASSQGGGSTDTQYF. For the CDR3, the DNA is TGCGCCAGCAGCCAGGGCGGGGGGTCCACAGATACGCAGTATTTT.

The CDR3 loop is CATIARFGEQYF. The CDR3 DNA reads as TGTGCCACGATAGCGAGATTCGGCGAGCAGTACTTC. The rearrangement links TRBV6-5 to TRBJ2-7; tentative D call: TRBD2 (5 bases). The V end lost 10 bases, the J end lost 6 bases, and 16 bases lay between the germline ends. The CDR3 extends over 12 amino acids. The germline CDR1 and CDR2 sequences are MNHEY and SVGAGI.

The chain recombines TRBV28 with TRBJ1-5, with a weak D call TRBD1 (5 bases). Germline V gives CDR1 MDHEN, CDR2 SYDVKM. This CDR3 has 18 amino acids. Trimming took 6 bases from V and 12 from J, leaving 33 bases between them. As DNA, the CDR3 is TGTGCCAGCAGCTCCCCATCCCCAGGGCAGGGAGAGGCAAGCGTCCAGCATTTT. This encodes CASSSPSPGQGEASVQHF.

This clone was seen a single time. The V gene is TRBV6-5, the J gene TRBJ1-2, with D unclear. The V and J ends lost 6 bases and 2 bases respectively, with 10 bases between them. Germline CDR1 MNHEY, CDR2 SVGAGI. There are 13 residues in the CDR3. CDR3 coding DNA: TGTGCCAGCAGGGTGGTCGTCAACTATGGCTACACCTTC. Its protein is CASRVVVNYGYTF.

The chain employs TRBV7-2 and TRBJ2-7; 9 nucleotides match TRBD1. V lost 3 bases and J lost 5; bases outside the gene matches: 2. The CDR3 covers 13 residues. CDR1 is SGHTA and CDR2 is FQGNSA in the germline V gene. CDR3 protein: CASSLDRGDEQYF. The DNA of the CDR3 is TGTGCCAGCAGCTTGGACAGGGGCGACGAGCAGTACTTC.

This chain connects TRBV3-1 (or the pseudogene TRBV3-2) to TRBJ1-6; no reliable D call. The CDR3 runs 15 residues. In germline, CDR1 is LGHDT, CDR2 YNNKEL (reference sequence). V was clipped by 0 bases and J by 9 bases, with 12 bases between them. This CDR3 is CASSQDRLVGSPLHF. The CDR3 bases are TGTGCCAGCAGCCAAGATCGGTTGGTAGGTTCACCCCTCCACTTT.

The chain recombines TRBV4-1 with TRBJ1-6, with D unclear. V lost 4 bases to trimming and J lost 2 bases, with 9 bases between them. CDR1 and CDR2 (germline): MGHRA, YSYEKL. This CDR3 has 15 amino acids. Here the CDR3 reads CASSPRGTYNSPLHF. As DNA, the CDR3 is TGCGCCAGCAGCCCTCGTGGCACCTATAATTCACCCCTCCACTTT.